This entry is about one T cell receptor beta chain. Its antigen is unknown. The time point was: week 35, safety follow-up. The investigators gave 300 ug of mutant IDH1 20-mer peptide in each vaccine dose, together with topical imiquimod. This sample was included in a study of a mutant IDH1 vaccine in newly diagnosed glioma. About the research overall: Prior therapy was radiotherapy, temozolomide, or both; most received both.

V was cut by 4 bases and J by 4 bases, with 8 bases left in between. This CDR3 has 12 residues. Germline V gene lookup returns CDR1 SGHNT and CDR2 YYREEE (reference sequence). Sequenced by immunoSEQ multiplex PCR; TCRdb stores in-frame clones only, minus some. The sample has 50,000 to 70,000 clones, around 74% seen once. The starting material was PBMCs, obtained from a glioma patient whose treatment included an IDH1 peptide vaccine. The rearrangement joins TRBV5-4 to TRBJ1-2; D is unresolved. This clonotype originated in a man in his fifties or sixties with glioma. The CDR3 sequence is CASSPDGYGYTF. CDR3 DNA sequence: TGTGCCAGCAGCCCGGACGGCTATGGCTACACCTTC.